This TCR beta chain was documented in a study of cytomegalovirus exposure and HLA in healthy donors. Study-wide findings and caveats: Roughly even sequencing depth across donors was the assumption behind the presence/absence analyses. Later analysis identified 16,951 TCR beta sequences associated with HLA alleles, using a false discovery rate threshold of 0.05. Exclusion as indistinguishable affected some V segments, including TRBV6-2 and TRBV6-3.

The trim removed 1 base at V and 3 bases at J, leaving 10 bases unmatched. CDR3 size: 17 residues. Germline loops: CDR1 LGHNA, CDR2 YNFKEQ. As concerns this clone: The antigen is undetermined.

Though probably carrying unrecorded immune exposures, donors were nominally healthy at sampling. Both 60 Vbeta primers and 13 Jbeta primers went into the PCR. Profiled with immunoSEQ multiplex PCR; TCRdb holds only in-frame clones, not every one. In total, the table holds about 160,000 clones. The receptor was derived from a woman aged 45-65 years in good health and CMV-seronegative. The sequenced material came from PBMCs. The chain couples TRBV4-2 to TRBJ2-3, with 7 bases aligning to TRBD2. CDR3 loop: CASSQGTWGGSTDTQYF. DNA of the CDR3: TGTGCCAGCAGCCAAGGGACGTGGGGGGGTAGTACAGATACGCAGTATTTT.